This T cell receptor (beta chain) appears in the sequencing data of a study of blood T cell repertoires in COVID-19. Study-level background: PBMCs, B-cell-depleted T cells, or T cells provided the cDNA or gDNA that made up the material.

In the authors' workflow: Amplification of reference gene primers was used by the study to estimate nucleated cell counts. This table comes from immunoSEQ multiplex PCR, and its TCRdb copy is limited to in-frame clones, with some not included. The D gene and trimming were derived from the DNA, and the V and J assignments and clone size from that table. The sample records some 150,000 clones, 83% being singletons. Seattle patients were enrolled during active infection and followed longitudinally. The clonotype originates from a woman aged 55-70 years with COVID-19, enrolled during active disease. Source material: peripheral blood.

The CDR3 DNA reads TGTGCCAGCAGCCAAATCGGCGGGGAGCTGTTTTTT. Translation gives CASSQIGGELFF. The chain links TRBV11-2 to TRBJ2-2; D remains ambiguous. This CDR3 has 12 amino acids. Per the germline V gene, CDR1 is SGHAT and CDR2 is FQNNGV. Trimming removed 5 bases at V and 7 bases at J, with 8 bases between. Full variable domain (outside the CDR3, taken from reference TRBV11-2 and TRBJ2-2): EAGVAQSPRYKIIEKRQSVAFWCNPISGHATLYWYQQILGQGPKLLIQFQNNGVVDDSQLPKDRFSAERLKGVDSTLKIQPAKLEDSAVYLCASSQIGGELFFGEGSRLTVL.